The rows below give T cell receptor beta chains drawn from one sample of a study of shared clonotypes between healthy human individuals. This table comes from immunoSEQ multiplex PCR, and its TCRdb copy is limited to in-frame clones, with some not included. The table includes about 340,000 clones, less than 85% detected once. The sample comprised memory CD4+ T cells sorted from blood. These receptor sequences come from a man under 40 in good health. CDR3s include the opening cysteine and the closing phenylalanine or tryptophan. D genes are given only for firm matches. Some rows have no size entry. The others give once, few or many, or a class for an expanded clone.

V gene,clone size,CDR3 length,J gene,D gene,CDR3 protein,CDR3 DNA
TRBV11-1,.,15,TRBJ2-7,.,CASSRRPTGIYEQYF,TGTGCCAGCAGCCGAAGGCCAACAGGGATCTACGAGCAGTACTTC
TRBV5-1,.,15,TRBJ2-2,TRBD1,CASSATGGAFGELFF,TGCGCCAGCAGCGCTACAGGGGGCGCTTTCGGGGAGCTGTTTTTT
TRBV2,once,11,TRBJ2-1,.,CASSVAIEQFF,TGTGCCAGCAGTGTAGCTATCGAGCAGTTCTTC
TRBV5-4,.,13,TRBJ2-1,.,CASSFQGSHEQFF,TGTGCCAGCAGCTTTCAGGGGAGCCATGAGCAGTTCTTC
TRBV9,.,16,TRBJ2-5,TRBD1,CASSVEQGVLAETQYF,TGTGCCAGCAGCGTAGAACAGGGGGTCCTTGCAGAGACCCAGTACTTC
TRBV5-1,once,14,TRBJ1-1,.,CASSLEVGRTEAFF,TGCGCCAGCAGCTTGGAGGTGGGTCGCACTGAAGCTTTCTTT
TRBV9,.,13,TRBJ2-1,.,CASRSGSYNEQFF,TGTGCCAGCCGGAGCGGCTCCTACAATGAGCAGTTCTTC
TRBV5-4,.,14,TRBJ2-1,.,CASSTTGGDNEQFF,TGTGCCAGCAGCACCACAGGCGGGGACAATGAGCAGTTCTTC
TRBV6-1,.,13,TRBJ2-1,.,CASSELMAGLLFF,TGTGCCAGCAGTGAATTGATGGCAGGGTTGCTGTTCTTC
TRBV29-1,.,15,TRBJ1-1,TRBD1,CSVGTLRQGLAEAFF,TGCAGCGTTGGGACCCTCCGACAGGGTCTGGCTGAAGCTTTCTTT
TRBV6-5,many,14,TRBJ1-3,.,CASSRTATGNTIYF,TGTGCCAGCAGTAGAACAGCTACTGGAAACACCATATATTTT
TRBV5-4,.,13,TRBJ2-5,.,CASSPGLKETQYF,TGTGCCAGCAGCCCCGGGCTAAAAGAGACCCAGTACTTC
TRBV29-1,few,11,TRBJ2-5,.,CSVSLGETQYF,TGCAGCGTTTCTCTTGGAGAGACCCAGTACTTC
TRBV2,.,13,TRBJ1-1,TRBD1,CASTTGVDTEAFF,TGTGCCAGCACTACAGGGGTGGACACTGAAGCTTTCTTT
TRBV2,.,13,TRBJ2-2,.,CASSGANTGELFF,TGTGCCAGCAGTGGGGCGAACACCGGGGAGCTGTTTTTT